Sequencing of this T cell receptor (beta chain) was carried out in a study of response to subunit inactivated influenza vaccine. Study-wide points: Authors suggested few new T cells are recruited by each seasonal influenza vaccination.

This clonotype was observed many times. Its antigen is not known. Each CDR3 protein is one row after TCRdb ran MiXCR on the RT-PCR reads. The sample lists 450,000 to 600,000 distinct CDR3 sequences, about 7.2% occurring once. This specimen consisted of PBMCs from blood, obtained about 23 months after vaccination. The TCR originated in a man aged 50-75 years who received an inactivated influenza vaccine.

The CDR3 DNA is TGCAGTGCTAGAAGTCCCACTAGCGTTCGCGGCACAGATACGCAGTATTTT. This sequence encodes CSARSPTSVRGTDTQYF. The V gene is TRBV20-1, the J gene TRBJ2-3; 7 bases match TRBD2. Germline values: CDR1 DFQATT, CDR2 SNEGSKA (reference sequence). J gave up 1 base and V 2 bases, and 12 bases lay outside the gene matches. CDR3 length: 17 amino acids.